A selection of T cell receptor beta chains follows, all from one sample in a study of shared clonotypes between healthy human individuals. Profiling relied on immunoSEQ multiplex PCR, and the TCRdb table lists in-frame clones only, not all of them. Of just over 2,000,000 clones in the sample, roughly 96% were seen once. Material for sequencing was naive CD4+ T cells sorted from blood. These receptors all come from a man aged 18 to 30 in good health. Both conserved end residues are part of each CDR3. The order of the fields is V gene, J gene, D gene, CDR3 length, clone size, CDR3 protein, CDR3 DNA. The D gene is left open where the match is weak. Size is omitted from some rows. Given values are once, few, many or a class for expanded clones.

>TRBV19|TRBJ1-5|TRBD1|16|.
CASSGGTGRSNQPQHF
TGTGCCAGTAGTGGGGGGACAGGCAGGTCCAATCAGCCCCAGCATTTT
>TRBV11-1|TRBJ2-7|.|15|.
CASSLAPGDSYEQYF
TGTGCCAGCAGCTTAGCCCCTGGGGATTCCTACGAGCAGTACTTC
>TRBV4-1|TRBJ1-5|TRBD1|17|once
CASSQEGGGLSNQPQHF
TGCGCCAGCAGCCAAGAGGGAGGGGGCCTCAGCAATCAGCCCCAGCATTTT
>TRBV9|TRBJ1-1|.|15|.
CASSLSDTSNTEAFF
TGTGCCAGCAGCCTATCGGACACTTCGAACACTGAAGCTTTCTTT
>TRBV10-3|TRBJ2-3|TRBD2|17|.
CAISVTSGQTSTDTQYF
TGTGCCATCAGTGTGACTAGCGGGCAGACTAGCACAGATACGCAGTATTTT
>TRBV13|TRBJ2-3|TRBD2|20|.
CASSSLVGLAGGSSTDTQYF
TGTGCCAGCAGCTCACTCGTGGGACTAGCGGGGGGTTCTAGCACAGATACGCAGTATTTT
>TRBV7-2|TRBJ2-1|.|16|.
CASSLTGGLSYNEQFF
TGTGCCAGCAGCCTAACCGGAGGGTTAAGCTACAATGAGCAGTTCTTC
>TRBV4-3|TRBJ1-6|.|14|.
CASSPGVSNSPLHF
TGCGCCAGCAGCCCGGGAGTTAGTAATTCACCCCTCCACTTT
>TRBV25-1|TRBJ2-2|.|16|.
CASSEWERKPTGELFF
TGTGCCAGCAGTGAATGGGAGCGGAAACCCACCGGGGAGCTGTTTTTT
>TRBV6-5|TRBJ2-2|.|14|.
CASSYSRNTGELFF
TGTGCCAGCAGTTACTCCAGAAACACCGGGGAGCTGTTTTTT
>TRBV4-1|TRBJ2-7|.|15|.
CASSPHGGRGYEQYF
TGCGCCAGCAGCCCCCATGGAGGCAGGGGATACGAGCAGTACTTC
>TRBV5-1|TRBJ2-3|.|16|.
CASSLELPNRMDTQYF
TGCGCCAGCAGCTTGGAATTACCAAACAGAATGGATACGCAGTATTTT
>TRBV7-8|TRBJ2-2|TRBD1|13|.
CASSLGTAGELFF
TGTGCCAGCAGCTTGGGGACAGCCGGGGAGCTGTTTTTT
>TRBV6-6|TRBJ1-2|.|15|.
CASSYSGVGTYGYTF
TGTGCCAGCAGTTACTCGGGCGTAGGGACCTATGGCTACACCTTC
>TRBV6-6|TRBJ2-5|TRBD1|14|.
CASIRTGGRETQYF
TGTGCCAGCATCCGGACAGGGGGCCGGGAGACCCAGTACTTC
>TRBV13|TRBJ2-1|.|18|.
CASSDLRGGTGTYNEQFF
TGTGCCAGCAGCGACCTTAGAGGGGGTACAGGGACCTACAATGAGCAGTTCTTC
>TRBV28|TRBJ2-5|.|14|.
CASSLSRPGGTQYF
TGTGCCAGCAGTTTATCTCGGCCTGGTGGGACCCAGTACTTC
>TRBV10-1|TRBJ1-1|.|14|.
CASSEGGRGTEAFF
TGCGCCAGCAGTGAGGGGGGGCGCGGGACTGAAGCTTTCTTT
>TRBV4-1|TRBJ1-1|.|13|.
CASSQNSRGVAFF
TGCGCCAGCAGCCAAAACAGTCGCGGGGTAGCTTTCTTT
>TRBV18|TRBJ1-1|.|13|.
CASSPLQNTEAFF
TGTGCCAGCTCACCACTGCAAAACACTGAAGCTTTCTTT
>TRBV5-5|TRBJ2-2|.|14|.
CASSTQGNTGELFF
TGTGCCAGCAGCACACAGGGGAACACCGGGGAGCTGTTTTTT
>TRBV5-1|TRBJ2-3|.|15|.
CASSLAVQPSDTQYF
TGCGCCAGCAGCTTGGCCGTACAGCCTTCCGATACGCAGTATTTT
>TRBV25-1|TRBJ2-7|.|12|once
CASSELGFEQYF
TGTGCCAGCAGTGAATTAGGGTTCGAGCAGTACTTC
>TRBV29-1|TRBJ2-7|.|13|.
CSVHEPGWHEQYF
TGCAGCGTCCACGAACCGGGGTGGCACGAGCAGTACTTC
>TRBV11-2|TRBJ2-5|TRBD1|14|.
CASSSGQVGETQYF
TGTGCCAGCAGCTCCGGACAGGTGGGGGAGACCCAGTACTTC
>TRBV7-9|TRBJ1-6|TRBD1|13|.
CASSSDRVRPLHF
TGTGCCAGCAGCTCGGACAGGGTCCGACCCCTCCACTTT
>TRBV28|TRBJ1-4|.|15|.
CASSFTGRANEKLFF
TGTGCCAGCAGTTTCACAGGGAGGGCTAATGAAAAACTGTTTTTT
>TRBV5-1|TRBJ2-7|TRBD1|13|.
CASSSDRGDEQYF
TGCGCCAGCAGCTCGGACAGGGGGGACGAGCAGTACTTC
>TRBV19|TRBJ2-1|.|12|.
CASSITGNEQFF
TGTGCCAGTAGTATCACAGGGAATGAGCAGTTCTTC
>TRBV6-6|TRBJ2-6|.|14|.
CASSTFSGANVLTF
TGTGCCAGCAGTACTTTCTCTGGGGCCAACGTCCTGACTTTC
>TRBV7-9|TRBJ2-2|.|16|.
CASSPSPLSSAGELFF
TGTGCCAGCAGCCCTAGCCCTCTCTCGTCGGCCGGGGAGCTGTTTTTT
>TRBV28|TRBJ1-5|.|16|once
CASSFLGQNSNQPQHF
TGTGCCAGCAGTTTTTTAGGGCAGAATAGCAATCAGCCCCAGCATTTT
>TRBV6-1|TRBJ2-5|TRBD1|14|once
CASSELVGTGAQYF
TGTGCCAGCAGTGAATTAGTCGGGACAGGAGCCCAGTACTTC
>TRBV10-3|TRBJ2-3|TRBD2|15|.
CAISEVAGSTDTQYF
TGTGCCATCAGTGAAGTAGCGGGGAGCACAGATACGCAGTATTTT
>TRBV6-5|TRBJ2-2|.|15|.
CASRPGTGTTGELFF
TGTGCCAGCAGGCCCGGGACCGGGACAACCGGGGAGCTGTTTTTT
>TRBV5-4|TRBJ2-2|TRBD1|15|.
CASSSRDRVPGELFF
TGTGCCAGCAGCTCCCGGGACAGGGTACCTGGGGAGCTGTTTTTT
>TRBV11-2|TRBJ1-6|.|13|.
CASSLSSNSPLHF
TGTGCCAGCAGCTTAAGTAGCAATTCACCCCTCCACTTT
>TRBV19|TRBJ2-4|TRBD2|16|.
CASSMGGRLAKNIQYF
TGTGCCAGTAGTATGGGGGGGAGACTAGCCAAAAACATTCAGTACTTC
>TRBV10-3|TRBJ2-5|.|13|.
CAISDLGKETQYF
TGTGCCATCAGTGATTTGGGAAAAGAGACCCAGTACTTC
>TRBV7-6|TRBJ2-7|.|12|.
CASSFTEYEQYF
TGTGCCAGCAGCTTTACAGAATACGAGCAGTACTTC
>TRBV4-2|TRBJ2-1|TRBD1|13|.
CASSQDEGQGLFF
TGTGCCAGCAGCCAAGACGAGGGACAGGGGTTATTCTTC
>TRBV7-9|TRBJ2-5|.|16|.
CASSATGIWSGETQYF
TGTGCCAGCAGCGCTACCGGGATCTGGTCGGGGGAGACCCAGTACTTC
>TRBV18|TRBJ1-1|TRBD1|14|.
CASSSGQGVTEAFF
TGTGCCAGCTCATCGGGACAGGGAGTCACTGAAGCTTTCTTT
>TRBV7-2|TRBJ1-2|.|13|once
CASSLETLGGYTF
TGTGCCAGCAGCTTAGAAACCTTGGGAGGCTACACCTTC
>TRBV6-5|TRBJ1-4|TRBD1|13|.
CASRLTGGLKLFF
TGTGCCAGCAGGCTGACAGGGGGCCTAAAACTGTTTTTT
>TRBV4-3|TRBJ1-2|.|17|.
CASSQGFAGVLNYGYTF
TGCGCCAGCAGCCAAGGGTTTGCAGGGGTGCTGAACTATGGCTACACCTTC
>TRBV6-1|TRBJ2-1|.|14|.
CASSVKQGVNEQFF
TGTGCCAGCAGTGTCAAACAGGGTGTCAATGAGCAGTTCTTC